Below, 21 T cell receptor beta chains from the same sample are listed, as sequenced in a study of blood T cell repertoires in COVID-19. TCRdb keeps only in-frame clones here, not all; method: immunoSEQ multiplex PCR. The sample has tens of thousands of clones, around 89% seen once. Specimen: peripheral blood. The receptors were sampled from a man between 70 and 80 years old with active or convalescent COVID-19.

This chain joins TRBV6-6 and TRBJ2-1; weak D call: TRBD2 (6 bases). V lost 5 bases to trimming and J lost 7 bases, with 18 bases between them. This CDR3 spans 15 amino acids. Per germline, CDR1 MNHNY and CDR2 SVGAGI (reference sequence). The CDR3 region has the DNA TGTGCCAGCAGTGCCCAAGCGGGTGGGGCAAATGAGCAGTTCTTC. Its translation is CASSAQAGGANEQFF.

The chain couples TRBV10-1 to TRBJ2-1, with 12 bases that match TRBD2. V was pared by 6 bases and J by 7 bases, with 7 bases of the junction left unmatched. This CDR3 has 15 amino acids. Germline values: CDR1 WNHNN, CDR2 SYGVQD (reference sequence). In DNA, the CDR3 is TGCGCCAGCAGCCCGACTAGCGGGAGTAAAAATGAGCAGTTCTTC. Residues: CASSPTSGSKNEQFF.

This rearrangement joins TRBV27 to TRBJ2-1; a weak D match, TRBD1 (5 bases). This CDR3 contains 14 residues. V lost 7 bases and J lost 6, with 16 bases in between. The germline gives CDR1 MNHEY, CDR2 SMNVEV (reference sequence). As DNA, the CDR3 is TGTGCCAGCATCTCCTTCCCAGGGCTCAATGAGCAGTTCTTC. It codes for CASISFPGLNEQFF.

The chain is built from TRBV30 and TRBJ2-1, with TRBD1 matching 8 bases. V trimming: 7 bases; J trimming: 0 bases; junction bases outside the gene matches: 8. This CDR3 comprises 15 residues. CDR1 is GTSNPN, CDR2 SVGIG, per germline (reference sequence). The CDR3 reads CASRTGSSSYNEQFF. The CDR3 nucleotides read TGTGCCTCTCGGACAGGGTCGAGCTCCTACAATGAGCAGTTCTTC.

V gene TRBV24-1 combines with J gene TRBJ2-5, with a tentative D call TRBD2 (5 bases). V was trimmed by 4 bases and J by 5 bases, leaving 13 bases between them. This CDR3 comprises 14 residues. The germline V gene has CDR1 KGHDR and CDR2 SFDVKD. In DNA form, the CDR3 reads TGTGCCACCAGTGACTCAAGCCGAGGGGAGACCCAGTACTTC. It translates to CATSDSSRGETQYF.

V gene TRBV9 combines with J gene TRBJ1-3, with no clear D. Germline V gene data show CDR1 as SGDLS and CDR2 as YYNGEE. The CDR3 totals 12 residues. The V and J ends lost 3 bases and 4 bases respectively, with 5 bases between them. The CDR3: CASSGAGNTIYF. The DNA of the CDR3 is TGTGCCAGCAGCGGGGCAGGAAACACCATATATTTT.

In nucleotides, the CDR3 is TGCAGTGCTAGTTTGGACAGCCATGAGCAGTTCTTC. Its translation is CSASLDSHEQFF. The chain combines TRBV20-1 with TRBJ2-1; the D gene is possibly TRBD1 (6 bases). This CDR3 spans 12 amino acids. Germline V gene sequence: CDR1 DFQATT, CDR2 SNEGSKA (reference sequence). The V end was cut by 3 bases, the J end by 8 bases, with 11 bases between.

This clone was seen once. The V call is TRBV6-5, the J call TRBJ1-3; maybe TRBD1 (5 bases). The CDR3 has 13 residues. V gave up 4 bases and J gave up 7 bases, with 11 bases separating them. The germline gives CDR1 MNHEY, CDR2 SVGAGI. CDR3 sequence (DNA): TGTGCCAGCAGTTCCCTGGCAGGGAACACCATATATTTT. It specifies CASSSLAGNTIYF.

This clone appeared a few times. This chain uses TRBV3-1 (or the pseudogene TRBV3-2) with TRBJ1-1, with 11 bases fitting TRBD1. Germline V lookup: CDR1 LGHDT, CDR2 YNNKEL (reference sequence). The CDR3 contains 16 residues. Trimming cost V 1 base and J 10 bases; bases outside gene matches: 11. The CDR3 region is CASSQGTGGGWMGAFF. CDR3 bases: TGTGCCAGCAGCCAAGGGACAGGGGGCGGGTGGATGGGAGCTTTCTTT.

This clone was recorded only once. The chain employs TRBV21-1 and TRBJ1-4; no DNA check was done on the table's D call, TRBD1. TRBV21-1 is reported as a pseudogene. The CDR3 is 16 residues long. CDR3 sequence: CASSKARGRGHEKLFF. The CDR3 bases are TGTGCCAGCAGCAAAGCGCGGGGCAGGGGGCACGAAAAACTGTTTTTT.

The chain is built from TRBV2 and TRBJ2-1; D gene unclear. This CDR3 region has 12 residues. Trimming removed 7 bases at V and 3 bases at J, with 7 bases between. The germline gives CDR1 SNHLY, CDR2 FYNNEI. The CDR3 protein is CASIPDYNEQFF. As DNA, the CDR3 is TGTGCCAGCATCCCAGACTACAATGAGCAGTTCTTC.

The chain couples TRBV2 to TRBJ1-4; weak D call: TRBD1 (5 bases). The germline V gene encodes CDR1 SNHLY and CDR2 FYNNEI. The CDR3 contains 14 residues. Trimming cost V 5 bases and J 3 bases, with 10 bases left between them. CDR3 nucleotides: TGTGCCAGCAGTCCAGGGTCGCCTAATGAAAAACTGTTTTTT. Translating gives CASSPGSPNEKLFF.

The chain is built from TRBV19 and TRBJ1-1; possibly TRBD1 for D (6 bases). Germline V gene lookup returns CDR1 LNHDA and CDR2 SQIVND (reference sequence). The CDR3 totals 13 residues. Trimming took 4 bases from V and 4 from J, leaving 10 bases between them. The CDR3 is CASSRLQGTEAFF. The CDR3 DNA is TGTGCCAGTAGTAGGCTACAGGGCACTGAAGCTTTCTTT.

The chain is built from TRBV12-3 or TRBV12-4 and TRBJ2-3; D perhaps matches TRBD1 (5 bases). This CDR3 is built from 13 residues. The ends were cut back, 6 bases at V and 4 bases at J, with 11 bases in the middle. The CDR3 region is CASSPRVADTQYF. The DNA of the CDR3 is TGTGCCAGCAGCCCCAGGGTTGCAGATACGCAGTATTTT.

The CDR3 DNA reads TGCGCCAGCAGCTCCTCCCCGGACAGGGGGGTCTATGGCTACACCTTC. Translated, it gives CASSSSPDRGVYGYTF. The rearrangement uses TRBV5-1 and TRBJ1-2, with TRBD1 matching over 10 bases. Germline trimming cut 3 bases from V and 4 bases from J; bases unmatched to any gene: 9. The CDR3 contains 16 residues. Germline values: CDR1 SGHRS, CDR2 YFSETQ.

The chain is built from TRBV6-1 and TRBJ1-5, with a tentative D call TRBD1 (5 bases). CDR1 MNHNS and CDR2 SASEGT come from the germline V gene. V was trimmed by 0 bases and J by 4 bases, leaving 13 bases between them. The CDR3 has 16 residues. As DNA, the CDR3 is TGTGCCAGCAGTGAAGCCCTGACAGTTCTGAATCAGCCCCAGCATTTT. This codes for CASSEALTVLNQPQHF.

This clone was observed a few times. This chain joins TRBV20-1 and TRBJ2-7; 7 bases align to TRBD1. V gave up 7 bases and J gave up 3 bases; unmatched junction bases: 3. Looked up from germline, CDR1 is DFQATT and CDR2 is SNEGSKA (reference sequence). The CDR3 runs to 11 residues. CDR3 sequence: CSGQGDYEQYF. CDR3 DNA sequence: TGCAGTGGACAGGGAGACTACGAGCAGTACTTC.

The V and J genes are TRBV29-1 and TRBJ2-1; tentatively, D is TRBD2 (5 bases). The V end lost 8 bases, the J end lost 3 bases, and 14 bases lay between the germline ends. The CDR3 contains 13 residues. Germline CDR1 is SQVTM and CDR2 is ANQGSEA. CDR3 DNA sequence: TGCAGCACACGAGGGCGAAACTACAATGAGCAGTTCTTC. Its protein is CSTRGRNYNEQFF.

The DNA of the CDR3 is TGTGCCAGCAGCGTAGATGGGGGGACCGCGAACACCGGGGAGCTGTTTTTT. Residues: CASSVDGGTANTGELFF. V gene TRBV9 combines with J gene TRBJ2-2; a weak D match, TRBD2 (6 bases). The germline V gene has CDR1 SGDLS and CDR2 YYNGEE. The CDR3 spans 17 residues. V gave up 0 bases and J gave up 0 bases, with 12 bases separating them.

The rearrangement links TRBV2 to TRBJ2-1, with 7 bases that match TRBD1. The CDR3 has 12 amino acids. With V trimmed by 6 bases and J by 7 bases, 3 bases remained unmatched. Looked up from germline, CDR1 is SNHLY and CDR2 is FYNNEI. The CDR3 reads CASRDRQNEQFF. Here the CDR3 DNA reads TGTGCCAGCAGGGACAGGCAGAATGAGCAGTTCTTC.

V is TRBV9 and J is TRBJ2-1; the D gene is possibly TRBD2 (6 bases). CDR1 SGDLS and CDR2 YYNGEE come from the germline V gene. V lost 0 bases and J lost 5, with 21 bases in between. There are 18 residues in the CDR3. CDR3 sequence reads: CASSVAGALLGGDNEQFF. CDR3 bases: TGTGCCAGCAGCGTAGCGGGAGCCCTTTTAGGCGGAGACAATGAGCAGTTCTTC.